A single sample gave rise to the 19 T cell receptor beta chains below, sequenced in a study of PD-1 blockade in classical Hodgkin lymphoma. Measured with immunoSEQ multiplex PCR; TCRdb has only the in-frame clones, and not every one. The sample includes roughly 81,000 clones, around nine tenths of them seen just once. All patients experienced relapse after autologous stem cell transplantation, and brentuximab vedotin exposure was variable. Specimen: peripheral blood mononuclear cells (PBMCs), collected before the second cycle of nivolumab. Receptors originate from a human donor with classical Hodgkin lymphoma.

The chain employs TRBV11-2 and TRBJ2-7; 9 bases line up with TRBD2. Looked up from germline, CDR1 is SGHAT and CDR2 is FQNNGV. The length of the CDR3 is 16 residues. V was clipped by 5 bases and J by 4 bases; unmatched bases: 12. The CDR3 DNA reads as TGTGCCAGCAGCGATTCTGGCGGGAGGGCCATTTACGAGCAGTACTTC. This codes for CASSDSGGRAIYEQYF.

J is TRBJ2-1 and V is TRBV5-5; the D call may be TRBD1 or TRBD2 (5 bases each). The CDR3 spans 12 residues. Germline V lookup: CDR1 SGHKS, CDR2 YYEKEE (reference sequence). V lost 2 bases, J lost 14 bases, and 14 bases lay in between. The CDR3 reads CASSFTGRGEFF. The CDR3 nucleotides are TGTGCCAGCAGCTTTACGGGAAGGGGTGAGTTCTTC.

The chain recombines TRBV25-1 with TRBJ2-1; D may match TRBD1 or TRBD2 (5 bases each). Germline V gives CDR1 MGHDK, CDR2 SYGVNS. This CDR3 has 16 residues. V was cut by 1 base and J by 5 bases, with 15 bases left in between. Here the CDR3 DNA reads TGTGCCAGCAGTGAATCTAGGGACCTCGGCAACAATGAGCAGTTCTTC. Its protein product is CASSESRDLGNNEQFF.

The chain employs TRBV7-6 and TRBJ2-3; 8 bases align to TRBD1. Germline CDR1 SGHVS, CDR2 FNYEAQ. With 5 bases clipped from V and 6 bases from J, the junction kept 13 bases outside the gene matches. The CDR3 sequence is 16 residues long. CDR3 sequence: CASSLWTGSSMDTQYF. CDR3 sequence (DNA): TGTGCCAGCAGCCTGTGGACAGGGTCGAGTATGGATACGCAGTATTTT. The complete variable domain, with remaining parts taken from reference TRBV7-6 and TRBJ2-3, reads GAGVSQSPRYKVTKRGQDVALRCDPISGHVSLYWYRQALGQGPEFLTYFNYEAQQDKSGLPNDRFSAERPEGSISTLTIQRTEQRDSAMYRCASSLWTGSSMDTQYFGPGTRLTVL.

The rearrangement links TRBV10-1 to TRBJ2-5; D is possibly TRBD2 (5 bases). CDR1 WNHNN and CDR2 SYGVQD come from the germline V gene (reference sequence). The CDR3 is 15 amino acids. The V and J ends lost 2 bases and 4 bases respectively, with 14 bases between them. The CDR3 is CASSETGSGRETQYF. Written as DNA, the CDR3 is TGCGCCAGCAGTGAGACGGGGAGTGGACGAGAGACCCAGTACTTC.

This chain joins TRBV27 and TRBJ2-5; 7 nucleotides match TRBD2. Trimming removed 2 bases from V and 2 bases from J; junction bases left unmatched: 8. This CDR3 contains 16 residues. Germline CDR1 reads MNHEY; CDR2 reads SMNVEV (reference sequence). The CDR3 DNA sequence: TGTGCCAGCAGTTTAACTGGACTAGTGAGGCAAGAGACCCAGTACTTC. It is translated as CASSLTGLVRQETQYF.

V is TRBV5-6 and J is TRBJ2-7, with D possibly matching TRBD1 (5 bases). V shed 4 bases and J shed 8 bases, with 13 bases lying between them. CDR1 is SGHDT, CDR2 YYEEEE, per germline. The length of the CDR3 is 12 residues. The CDR3 nucleotides read TGTGCCAGCAGCGGGGCTGGACCCCAGCAGTACTTC. Amino acids: CASSGAGPQQYF.

The chain couples TRBV28 to TRBJ1-2, with D maybe TRBD1 (6 bases). Germline V gene sequence: CDR1 MDHEN, CDR2 SYDVKM. This CDR3 spans 15 amino acids. Deletions cut 3 bases from V and 7 bases from J, with 18 bases between. The CDR3 DNA sequence: TGTGCCAGCAGTTTGACCGGGACACCGTTTAGTGGCTACACCTTC. It codes for CASSLTGTPFSGYTF.

The genes are TRBV5-1 and TRBJ1-2, with TRBD1 as a possible D gene (6 bases). CDR1 and CDR2 from the germline V gene are SGHRS and YFSETQ. The CDR3 extends over 14 amino acids. Trimming stripped 4 bases from V and 2 bases from J, with 12 bases between. CDR3 in amino acids: CASSLEGENYGYTF. CDR3 coding DNA: TGCGCCAGCAGCCTGGAGGGGGAGAACTATGGCTACACCTTC.

CDR3 in DNA: TGTGCCAGCAGTTTACCGGGTGGAGGCAATGAGCAGTTCTTC. Its protein is CASSLPGGGNEQFF. The rearrangement uses TRBV27 and TRBJ2-1; tentatively, D is TRBD2 (5 bases). Trimming removed 2 bases from V and 6 bases from J, with 11 bases in between. Germline V gene data show CDR1 as MNHEY and CDR2 as SMNVEV (reference sequence). This CDR3 contains 14 residues.

The V call is TRBV10-1, the J call TRBJ2-7, with 12 bases matching TRBD2. CDR1 and CDR2 (germline): WNHNN, SYGVQD (reference sequence). The ends lost 5 bases at V and 7 bases at J; junction bases unmatched: 6. This CDR3 comprises 14 residues. The CDR3 DNA sequence: TGCGCCAGCAGTTCAGGACTAGCGGGAAGGGAGCAGTACTTC. Protein product: CASSSGLAGREQYF.

V is TRBV6-1 and J is TRBJ2-4; 7 bases map to TRBD1. The length of the CDR3 is 13 residues. Germline loops: CDR1 MNHNS, CDR2 SASEGT. Trimming took 7 bases from V and 5 from J; bases not matched to a gene: 5. CDR3 in amino acids: CASTRDRENIQYF. The CDR3 bases are TGTGCCAGCACCCGGGACAGAGAAAACATTCAGTACTTC.

The chain couples TRBV6-1 to TRBJ2-5, with D possibly called TRBD1 or TRBD2 (6 bases each). V dropped 10 bases and J dropped 5 bases, with 17 bases sitting between them. Germline CDR1 MNHNS, CDR2 SASEGT. This CDR3 comprises 13 residues. CDR3 in DNA: TGTGCCAACGTCGGGGGCCTTAGGGAGACCCAGTACTTC. Its protein product is CANVGGLRETQYF.

J is TRBJ2-2 and V is TRBV7-6, with 7 bases that match TRBD2. The CDR3 covers 17 residues. In germline, CDR1 is SGHVS, CDR2 FNYEAQ. The V and J ends lost 7 bases and 0 bases, in that order; junction bases with no gene match: 11. The CDR3 DNA follows: TGTGCCAGCACGGGTCCCCACGCGGGAGCGAACACCGGGGAGCTGTTTTTT. Translating it yields CASTGPHAGANTGELFF.

CDR3 DNA: TGTGCCTGGGACCTAGGGGTGACCCAGTTCTTC. Translating it yields CAWDLGVTQFF. The V call is TRBV30, the J call TRBJ2-1; a possible D gene is TRBD1 (5 bases). V lost 5 bases to trimming and J lost 13 bases, with 15 bases between them. Germline V gene lookup returns CDR1 GTSNPN and CDR2 SVGIG (reference sequence). The CDR3 runs to 11 residues.

V usage is TRBV27 and J usage is TRBJ2-1; a weak D match, TRBD2 (6 bases). Germline lookup yields CDR1 MNHEY and CDR2 SMNVEV (reference sequence). Trimming cost V 2 bases and J 2 bases, with 7 bases left between them. The CDR3 totals 14 residues. In DNA, the CDR3 is TGTGCCAGCAGTTTAGAGCGGGCCTACAATGAGCAGTTCTTC. It specifies CASSLERAYNEQFF.

The chain has TRBV5-4 and TRBJ1-5; the match to TRBD1 covers 8 bases. Germline trimming cut 5 bases from V and 2 bases from J; bases unmatched to any gene: 3. Germline V gene sequence: CDR1 SGHNT, CDR2 YYREEE (reference sequence). The CDR3 has 14 residues. CDR3 DNA: TGTGCCAGCAGGGAGACAGGGGGCAATCAGCCCCAGCATTTT. Residues: CASRETGGNQPQHF.

This clone was seen a few times. This sequence joins TRBV12-5 and TRBJ1-2; no firm D call. Germline-derived CDR1 and CDR2 are LGHNT and FRNRAP. V was cut by 1 base and J by 4 bases, with 7 bases left in between. CDR3 length equals 13 residues. The CDR3: CASGLEQIYGYTF. CDR3 coding DNA: TGTGCTAGTGGTTTGGAACAGATCTATGGCTACACCTTC.

DNA of the CDR3: TGTGCCAGCATTAAGGGGACGGGCTACAATGAGCAGTTCTTC. It specifies CASIKGTGYNEQFF. The genes are TRBV6-6 and TRBJ2-1; either TRBD1 or TRBD2 may supply D (5 bases each). Germline CDR1 MNHNY, CDR2 SVGAGI (reference sequence). Trimming shortened V by 7 bases and J by 3 bases, and 13 bases separated the two germline ends. The CDR3 length is 14 residues.